This T cell receptor beta chain was sequenced in a study of technical replicates of blood from several donors. The CDR3 spans 13 residues. Trimming removed 8 bases from V and 1 base from J, with 11 bases in between. Germline V CDR1 and CDR2: SGHVS, FNYEAQ. Generated by immunoSEQ multiplex PCR, the TCRdb table keeps only in-frame clones and is missing some. There are roughly 50,000 clones in the sample; around 95% occur only once, and less than 5% lies in the top ten. Material for sequencing was PBMCs. The J gene is TRBJ1-1, the V gene TRBV7-6; the D is unclear. This receptor was identified in a human donor in good health. Some clones in this sample may be carry-over from other donors' samples. In DNA, the CDR3 is TGTGCCAGCGGCAGTATCAGGAACACTGAAGCTTTCTTT. It is translated as CASGSIRNTEAFF.